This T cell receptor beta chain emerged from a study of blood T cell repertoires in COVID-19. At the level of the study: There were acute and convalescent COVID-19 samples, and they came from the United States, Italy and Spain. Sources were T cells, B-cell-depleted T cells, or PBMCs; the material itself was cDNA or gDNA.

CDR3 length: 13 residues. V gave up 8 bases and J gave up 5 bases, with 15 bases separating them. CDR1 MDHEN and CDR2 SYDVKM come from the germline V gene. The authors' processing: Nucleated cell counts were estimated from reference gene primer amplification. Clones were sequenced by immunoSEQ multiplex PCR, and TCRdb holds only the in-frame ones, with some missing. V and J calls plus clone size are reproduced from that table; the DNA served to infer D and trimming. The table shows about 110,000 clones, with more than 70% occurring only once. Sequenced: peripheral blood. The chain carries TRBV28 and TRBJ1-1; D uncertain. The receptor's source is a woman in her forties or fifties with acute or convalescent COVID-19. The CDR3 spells CASETARGTEAFF. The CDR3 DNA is TGTGCCAGCGAGACCGCCCGAGGGACTGAAGCTTTCTTT. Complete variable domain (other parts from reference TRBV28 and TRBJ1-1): DVKVTQSSRYLVKRTGEKVFLECVQDMDHENMFWYRQDPGLGLRLIYFSYDVKMKEKGDIPEGYSVSREKKERFSLILESASTNQTSMYLCASETARGTEAFFGQGTRLTVV.